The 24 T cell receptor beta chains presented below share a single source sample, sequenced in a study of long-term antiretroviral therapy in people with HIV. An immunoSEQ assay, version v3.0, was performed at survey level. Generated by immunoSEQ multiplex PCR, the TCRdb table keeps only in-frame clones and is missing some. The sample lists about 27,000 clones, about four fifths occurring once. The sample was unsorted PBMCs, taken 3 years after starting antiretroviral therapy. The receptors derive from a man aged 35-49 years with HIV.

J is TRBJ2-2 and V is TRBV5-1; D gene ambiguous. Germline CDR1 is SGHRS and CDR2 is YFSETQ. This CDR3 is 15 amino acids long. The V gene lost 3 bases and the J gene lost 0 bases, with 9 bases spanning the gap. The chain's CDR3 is CASSSGRPNTGELFF. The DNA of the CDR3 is TGCGCCAGCAGCTCCGGACGGCCGAACACCGGGGAGCTGTTTTTT.

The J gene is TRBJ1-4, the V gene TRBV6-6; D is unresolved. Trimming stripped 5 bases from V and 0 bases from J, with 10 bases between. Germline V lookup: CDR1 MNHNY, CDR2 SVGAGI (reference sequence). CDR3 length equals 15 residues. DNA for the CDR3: TGTGCCAGCAGTCCCCCCGGGGCAACTAATGAAAAACTGTTTTTT. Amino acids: CASSPPGATNEKLFF.

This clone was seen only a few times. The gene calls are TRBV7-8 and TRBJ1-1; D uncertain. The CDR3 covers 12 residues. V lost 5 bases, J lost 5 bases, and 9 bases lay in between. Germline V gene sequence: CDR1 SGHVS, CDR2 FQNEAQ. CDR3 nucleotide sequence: TGTGCCAGCAGCGCGGGATGGACTGAAGCTTTCTTT. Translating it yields CASSAGWTEAFF.

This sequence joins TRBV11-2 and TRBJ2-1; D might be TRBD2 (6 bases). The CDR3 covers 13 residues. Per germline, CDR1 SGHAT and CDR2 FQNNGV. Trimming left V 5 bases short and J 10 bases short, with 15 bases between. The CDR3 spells CASSPGLTMEQFF. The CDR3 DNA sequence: TGTGCCAGCAGCCCGGGACTTACAATGGAGCAGTTCTTC.

CDR3 in amino acids: CASSVGTGGWDEQFF. CDR3 in DNA: TGTGCCAGCAGCGTAGGGACAGGGGGCTGGGATGAGCAGTTCTTC. The chain uses TRBV9 and TRBJ2-1; TRBD1 agrees at 11 bases. CDR3 length: 15 amino acids. The ends lost 0 bases at V and 8 bases at J; junction bases unmatched: 4. Germline loops: CDR1 SGDLS, CDR2 YYNGEE.

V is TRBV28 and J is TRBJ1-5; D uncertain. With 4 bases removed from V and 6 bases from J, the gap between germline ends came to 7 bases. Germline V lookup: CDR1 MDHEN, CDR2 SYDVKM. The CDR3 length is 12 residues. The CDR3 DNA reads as TGTGCCAGCAGTTCTGGGAGTCAGCCCCAGCATTTT. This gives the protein CASSSGSQPQHF.

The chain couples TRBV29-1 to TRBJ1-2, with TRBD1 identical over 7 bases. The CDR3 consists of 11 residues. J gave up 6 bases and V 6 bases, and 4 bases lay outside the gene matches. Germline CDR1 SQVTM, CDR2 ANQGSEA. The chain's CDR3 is CSVNTGDGYTF. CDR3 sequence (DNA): TGCAGCGTCAATACAGGGGATGGCTACACCTTC.

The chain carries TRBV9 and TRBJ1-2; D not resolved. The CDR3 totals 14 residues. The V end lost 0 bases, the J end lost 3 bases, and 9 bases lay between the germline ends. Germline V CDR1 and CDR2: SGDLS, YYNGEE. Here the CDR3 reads CASSVDHSHYGYTF. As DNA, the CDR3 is TGTGCCAGCAGCGTAGATCACAGCCACTATGGCTACACCTTC.

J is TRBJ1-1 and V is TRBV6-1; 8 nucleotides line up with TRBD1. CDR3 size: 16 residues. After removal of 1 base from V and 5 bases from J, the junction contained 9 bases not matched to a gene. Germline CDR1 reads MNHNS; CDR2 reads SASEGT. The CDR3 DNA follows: TGTGCCAGCAGTGAAGAGATGAACAGGGGGGATACTGAAGCTTTCTTT. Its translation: CASSEEMNRGDTEAFF.

The CDR3 spells CASTDGLAGGEAYF. The CDR3 coding sequence is TGTGCCAGTACCGACGGACTAGCGGGAGGGGAGGCGTACTTC. The chain couples TRBV19 to TRBJ2-5; 15 bases map to TRBD2. Per the germline V gene, CDR1 is LNHDA and CDR2 is SQIVND (reference sequence). J gave up 13 bases and V 7 bases, and 10 bases lay outside the gene matches. This CDR3 comprises 14 residues.

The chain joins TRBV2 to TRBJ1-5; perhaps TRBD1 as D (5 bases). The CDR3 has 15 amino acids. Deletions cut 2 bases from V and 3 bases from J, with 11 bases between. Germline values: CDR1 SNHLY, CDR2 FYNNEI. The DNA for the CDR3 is TGTGCCAGCAGTGAATGGTCAGGGTCCAATCAGCCCCAGCATTTT. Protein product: CASSEWSGSNQPQHF.

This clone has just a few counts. The CDR3 here is CASRRTSGNTIYF. CDR3 nucleotide sequence: TGTGCCAGCAGACGAACTTCTGGAAACACCATATATTTT. This sequence joins TRBV27 and TRBJ1-3, with no clear D. This CDR3 comprises 13 residues. The V gene's germline CDR1 is MNHEY and CDR2 SMNVEV (reference sequence). V was cut by 6 bases and J by 1 base, with 7 bases left in between.

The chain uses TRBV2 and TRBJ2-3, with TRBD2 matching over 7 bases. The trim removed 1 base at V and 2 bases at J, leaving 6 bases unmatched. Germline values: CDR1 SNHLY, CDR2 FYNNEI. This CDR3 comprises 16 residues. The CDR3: CASSEGLADYTDTQYF. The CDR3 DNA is TGTGCCAGCAGTGAAGGTCTAGCGGACTACACAGATACGCAGTATTTT.

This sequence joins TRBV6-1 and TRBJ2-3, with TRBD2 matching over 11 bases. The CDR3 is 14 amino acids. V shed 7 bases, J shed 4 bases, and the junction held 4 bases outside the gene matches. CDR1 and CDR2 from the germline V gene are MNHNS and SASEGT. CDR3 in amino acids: CASISGGAADTQYF. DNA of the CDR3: TGTGCCAGCATTAGCGGGGGGGCCGCAGATACGCAGTATTTT.

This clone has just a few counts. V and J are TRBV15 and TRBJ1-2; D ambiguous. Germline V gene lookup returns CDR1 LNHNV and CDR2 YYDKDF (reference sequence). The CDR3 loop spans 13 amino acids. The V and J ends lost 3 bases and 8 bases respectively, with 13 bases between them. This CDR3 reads CATSRQGSGGYTF. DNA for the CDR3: TGTGCCACCAGCAGGCAAGGATCGGGAGGCTACACCTTC.

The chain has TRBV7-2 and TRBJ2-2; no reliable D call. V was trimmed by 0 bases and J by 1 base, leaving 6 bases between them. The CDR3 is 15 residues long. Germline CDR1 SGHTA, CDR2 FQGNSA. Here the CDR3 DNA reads TGTGCCAGCAGCTTAGCCCTAATGAACACCGGGGAGCTGTTTTTT. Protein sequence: CASSLALMNTGELFF. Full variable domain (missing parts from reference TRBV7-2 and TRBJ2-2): GAGVSQSPSNKVTEKGKDVELRCDPISGHTALYWYRQSLGQGLEFLIYFQGNSAPDKSGLPSDRFSAERTGGSVSTLTIQRTQQEDSAVYLCASSLALMNTGELFFGEGSRLTVL.

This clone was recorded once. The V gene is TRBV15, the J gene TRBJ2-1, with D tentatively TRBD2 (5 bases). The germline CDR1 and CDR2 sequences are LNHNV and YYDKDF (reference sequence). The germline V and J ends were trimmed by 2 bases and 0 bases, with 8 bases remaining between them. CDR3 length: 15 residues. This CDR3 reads CATSRTRDSYNEQFF. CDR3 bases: TGTGCCACCAGCAGAACCCGGGACTCCTACAATGAGCAGTTCTTC.

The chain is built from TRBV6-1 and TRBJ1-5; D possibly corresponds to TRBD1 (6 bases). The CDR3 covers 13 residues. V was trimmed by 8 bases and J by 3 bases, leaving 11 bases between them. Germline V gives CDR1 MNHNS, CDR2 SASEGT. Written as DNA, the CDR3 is TGTGCCAGCCTCGGGACAAACAATCAGCCCCAGCATTTT. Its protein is CASLGTNNQPQHF.

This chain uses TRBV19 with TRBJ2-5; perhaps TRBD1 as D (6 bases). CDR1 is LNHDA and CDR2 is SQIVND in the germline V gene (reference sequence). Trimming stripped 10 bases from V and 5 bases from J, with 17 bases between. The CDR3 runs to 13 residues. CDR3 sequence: CATTPGERETQYF. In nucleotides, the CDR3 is TGTGCCACCACCCCAGGGGAGAGGGAGACCCAGTACTTC.

CDR3 region: CAISSGTSGIPDTQYF. The CDR3 DNA is TGTGCCATCAGCTCGGGGACTAGCGGGATCCCAGATACGCAGTATTTT. The chain recombines TRBV10-3 with TRBJ2-3; 13 nucleotides line up with TRBD2. The V and J ends lost 6 bases and 4 bases, in that order; junction bases with no gene match: 7. Germline V gene lookup returns CDR1 ENHRY and CDR2 SYGVKD. The CDR3 loop spans 16 amino acids.

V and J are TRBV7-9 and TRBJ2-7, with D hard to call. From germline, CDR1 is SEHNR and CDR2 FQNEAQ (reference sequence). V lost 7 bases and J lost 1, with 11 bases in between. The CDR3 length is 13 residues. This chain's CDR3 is CASTDAASYEQYF. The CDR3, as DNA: TGTGCCAGCACCGACGCCGCATCCTACGAGCAGTACTTC.

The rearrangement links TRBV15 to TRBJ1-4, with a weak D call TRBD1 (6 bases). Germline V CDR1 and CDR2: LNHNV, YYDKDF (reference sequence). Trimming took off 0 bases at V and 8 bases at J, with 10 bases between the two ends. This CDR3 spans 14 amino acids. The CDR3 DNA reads TGTGCCACCAGCAGAGAGGGGGCGATCGAAAAACTGTTTTTT. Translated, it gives CATSREGAIEKLFF.

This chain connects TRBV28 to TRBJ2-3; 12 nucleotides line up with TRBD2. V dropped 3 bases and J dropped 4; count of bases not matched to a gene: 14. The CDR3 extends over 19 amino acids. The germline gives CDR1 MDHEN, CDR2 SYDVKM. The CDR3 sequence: CASSFPREASGGAADTQYF. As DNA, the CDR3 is TGTGCCAGCAGTTTCCCTCGCGAAGCTAGCGGGGGGGCGGCAGATACGCAGTATTTT.

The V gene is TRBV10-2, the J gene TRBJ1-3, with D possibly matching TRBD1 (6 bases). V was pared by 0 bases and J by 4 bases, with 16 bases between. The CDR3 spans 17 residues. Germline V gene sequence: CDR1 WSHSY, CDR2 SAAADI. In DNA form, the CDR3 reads TGCGCCAGCAGTGAGTCGGTCGGGGGCGCGGGAGGAAACACCATATATTTT. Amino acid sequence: CASSESVGGAGGNTIYF.